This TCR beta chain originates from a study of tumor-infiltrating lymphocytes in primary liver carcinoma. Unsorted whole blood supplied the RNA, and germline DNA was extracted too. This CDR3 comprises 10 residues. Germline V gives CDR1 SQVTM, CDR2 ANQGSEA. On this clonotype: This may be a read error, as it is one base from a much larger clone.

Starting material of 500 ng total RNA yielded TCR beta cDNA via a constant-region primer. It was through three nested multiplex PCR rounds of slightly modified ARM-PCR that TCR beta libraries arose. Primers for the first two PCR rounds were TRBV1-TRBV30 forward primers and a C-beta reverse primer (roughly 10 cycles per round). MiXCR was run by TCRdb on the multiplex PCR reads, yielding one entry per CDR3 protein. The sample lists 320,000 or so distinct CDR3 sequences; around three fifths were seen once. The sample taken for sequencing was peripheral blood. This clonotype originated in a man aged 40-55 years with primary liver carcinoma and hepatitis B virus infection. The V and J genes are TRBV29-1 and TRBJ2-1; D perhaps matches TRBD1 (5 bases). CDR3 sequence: CSVSGNGQFF. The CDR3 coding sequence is TGCAGCGTGTCAGGGAATGGGCAGTTCTTC.